The clone carrying this T cell receptor (beta chain) turned up a few times. The antigen is not known. This sample is part of a study of OX40 agonist ivuxolimab in advanced cancers. Study-level points and caveats: CD4+ and CD8+ blood T cells expanded clonally by week 6 at 0.1 to 3.0 mg/kg.

The CDR3 totals 14 residues. The V end lost 4 bases, the J end lost 5 bases, and 14 bases lay between the germline ends. Germline CDR1 and CDR2: MDHEN and SYDVKM. Clones were read by immunoSEQ multiplex PCR, and TCRdb kept only the in-frame ones, dropping some. The table records tens of thousands of clones, under 95% of them present only once. The V gene is TRBV28, the J gene TRBJ2-5; D is possibly TRBD2 (6 bases). The source of this sequence is an adult with an advanced solid tumor such as melanoma, head and neck, liver or kidney cancer. The source material was CD4+ or CD8+ T cells sorted from blood, sampled in a trial of the OX40 agonist ivuxolimab. The CDR3 DNA reads TGTGCCAGCAGTTCTCCAACTAGCAGTGAGACCCAGTACTTC. Translating gives CASSSPTSSETQYF.